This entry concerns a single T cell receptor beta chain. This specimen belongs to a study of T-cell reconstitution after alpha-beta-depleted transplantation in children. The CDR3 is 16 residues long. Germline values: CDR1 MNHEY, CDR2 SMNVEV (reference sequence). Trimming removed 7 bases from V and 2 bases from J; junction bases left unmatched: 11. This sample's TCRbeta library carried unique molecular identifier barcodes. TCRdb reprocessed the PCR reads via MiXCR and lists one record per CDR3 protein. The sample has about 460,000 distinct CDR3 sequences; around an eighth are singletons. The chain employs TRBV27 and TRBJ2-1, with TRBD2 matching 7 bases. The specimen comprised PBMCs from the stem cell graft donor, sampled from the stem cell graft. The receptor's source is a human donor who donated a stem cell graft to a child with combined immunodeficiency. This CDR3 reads CASTNHFGGTYNEQFF. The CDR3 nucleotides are TGTGCCAGCACCAACCACTTCGGGGGGACCTACAATGAGCAGTTCTTC.